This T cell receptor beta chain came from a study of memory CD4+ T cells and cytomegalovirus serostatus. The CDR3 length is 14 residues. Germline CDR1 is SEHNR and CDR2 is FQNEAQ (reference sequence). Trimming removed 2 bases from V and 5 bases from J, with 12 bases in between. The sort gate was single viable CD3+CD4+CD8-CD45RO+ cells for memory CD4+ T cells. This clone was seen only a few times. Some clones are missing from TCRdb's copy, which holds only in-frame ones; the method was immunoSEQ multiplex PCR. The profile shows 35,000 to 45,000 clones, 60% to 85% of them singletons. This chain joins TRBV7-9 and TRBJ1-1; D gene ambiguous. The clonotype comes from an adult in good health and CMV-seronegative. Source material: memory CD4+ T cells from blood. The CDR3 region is CASSLPSVQTEAFF. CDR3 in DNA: TGTGCCAGCAGCTTACCATCAGTCCAGACTGAAGCTTTCTTT.